Here is one T cell receptor beta chain with its context. Its cognate antigen has yet to be identified. No much larger clone is present one base from it, and per-base qualities are unavailable. This record comes from a study of blood T cell repertoires in COVID-19 (dated by TCRdb to the early 2020s). With respect to the entire study: The collaborator samples originated in the United States, Italy and Spain and spanned the acute and convalescent phases of COVID-19. The prospective study material was composed of cDNA or gDNA derived from T cells, B-cell-depleted T cells, or PBMCs. A freely available public database, intended as a resource for researchers studying the immune response to SARS-CoV-2, is where the repertoires were released. The dataset comprised deeply sampled blood TCRbeta repertoires from subjects exposed to, actively infected with, or recovered from COVID-19. Where available, HLA class I and class II types were obtained from metadata supplied by the sample provider rather than from assay-based typing. A de-identified subject ID, COVID-19 status, age in years and sex were almost always included in the sample metadata. Samples were obtained from the ongoing ImmuneRACE study (first 160 participants) and from some 1,300 subjects provided by 6 global collaborators. What the authors observed across the whole study: How much clinical and demographic metadata was included differed by source and by participant, and the metadata was provided uncurated.

Another Seattle source contributed samples from volunteer blood donors who had recovered from COVID-19. Each collaborating institution followed its own protocols to collect whole blood in K2EDTA tubes. For TCRbeta analysis, collaborators shipped samples as frozen whole blood, isolated PBMCs, or DNA extracted from either of those sample types. The immunoSEQ Assay, a bias-controlled multiplex PCR, was used to amplify TCRbeta CDR3 regions from genomic DNA. Per the source publication's procedure: Nucleated cell counts per sample were estimated from amplification of reference gene primers within the assay. To quantify the absolute abundance of each unique TCRbeta CDR3 rearrangement, sequence reads were collapsed and filtered. For each sample, productive Simpson clonality was calculated as the square root of Simpson's diversity index over productive rearrangements. TCRdb took over this immuneACCESS table, retaining in-frame rearrangements with V and J assigned. Such tables are incomplete; in checked studies, under half of the missing clones stem from an unresolved V gene, and the remainder is unexplained. The V and J calls and the clone size are those of that table, but D and trimming were determined from the DNA. The sample contains roughly 340,000 clones, around 91% of them found a single time. The top ten hold more than 3% of the sample.

The specimen sequenced was peripheral blood. This TCR derives from a woman between 18 and 29 years old who had recovered from COVID-19.

This receptor carries the CDR3 CASSLGQGYSPLHF. The nucleotide sequence is given as TGTGCCAGCAGCCTGGGACAGGGGTATTCACCCCTCCACTTT. The chain is made from TRBV7-9 and TRBJ1-6; a stretch of 10 junction bases matches TRBD1. The CDR3 contains 14 residues, cysteine and phenylalanine counted. Left in the record is the CDR3 DNA by itself, 42 bases read in frame from the first base. V trim: 5 bases; J trim: 8 bases; unmatched bases: 3. The germline V gene (reference sequence) gives CDR1 as SEHNR and CDR2 as FQNEAQ. With the portions outside the CDR3 filled from the reference TRBV7-9 and TRBJ1-6 genes, the complete variable region becomes DTGVSQNPRHKITKRGQNVTFRCDPISEHNRLYWYRQTLGQGPEFLTYFQNEAQLEKSRLLSDRFSAERPKGSFSTLEIQRTEQGDSAMYLCASSLGQGYSPLHFGNGTRLTVT.